These 32 T cell receptor beta chains share one sample of origin, sequenced in a study of PD-1 blockade in mismatch repair-deficient tumors. These TCRs are of unknown antigen specificity. Sequenced by immunoSEQ multiplex PCR; TCRdb stores in-frame clones only, minus some. The table lists 14,000 or so clones, more than 75% of them singletons. This sample's time point: identical roughly 10-day culture without peptide (control). The sample in question was cells cultured in vitro, obtained from a patient treated with pembrolizumab. These TCRs come from an adult with mismatch repair-deficient cancer.

The chain is built from TRBV28 and TRBJ2-3; TRBD2 aligns across 8 bases. The CDR3 is 16 residues long. The ends lost 6 bases at V and 4 bases at J; junction bases unmatched: 12. Germline V CDR1 and CDR2: MDHEN, SYDVKM. The CDR3 loop is CASSESGRRGPDTQYF. Written as DNA, the CDR3 is TGTGCCAGCAGCGAGAGCGGGAGAAGGGGACCAGATACGCAGTATTTT.

This clone has only one observation. This chain joins TRBV23-1 and TRBJ2-1, with 7 bases that match TRBD2. TRBV23-1 is marked as an open reading frame, function uncertain. Trimming at V came to 3 bases and at J to 6 bases, leaving 17 bases not matched to a gene. CDR3 length equals 18 residues. This chain's CDR3 is CASSQVPVVRELCNEQFF. The DNA for the CDR3 is TGCGCCAGCAGTCAGGTGCCTGTGGTGCGGGAGTTGTGCAATGAGCAGTTCTTC.

This chain joins TRBV7-6 and TRBJ1-4, with a weak D call TRBD1 (6 bases). From germline, CDR1 is SGHVS and CDR2 FNYEAQ. Trimming took 5 bases from V and 6 from J, leaving 13 bases between them. This CDR3 is 14 amino acids long. The CDR3: CASSTGGRDEKLFF. CDR3 sequence (DNA): TGTGCCAGCAGCACCGGGGGGCGGGATGAAAAACTGTTTTTT.

The rearrangement links TRBV6-1 to TRBJ2-2, with 8 positions matching TRBD2. V shed 4 bases, J shed 1 base, and the junction held 2 bases outside the gene matches. This CDR3 contains 15 residues. CDR1 MNHNS and CDR2 SASEGT come from the germline V gene. The CDR3 DNA sequence: TGTGCCAGCAGTGTGGCGGGGGGGAACACCGGGGAGCTGTTTTTT. This translates into CASSVAGGNTGELFF.

The V and J genes are TRBV5-6 and TRBJ1-2; 8 bases are shared with TRBD1. Germline CDR1 and CDR2: SGHDT and YYEEEE. CDR3 size: 14 residues. V lost 7 bases to trimming and J lost 5 bases; unmatched junction nucleotides: 10. The CDR3 DNA sequence: TGTGCCAGCGGATCTGGACAGGGAGCGTATGGCTACACCTTC. It translates to CASGSGQGAYGYTF. Combining the CDR3 with reference TRBV5-6 and TRBJ1-2 gives the whole variable domain DAGVTQSPTHLIKTRGQQVTLRCSPKSGHDTVSWYQQALGQGPQFIFQYYEEEERQRGNFPDRFSGHQFPNYSSELNVNALLLGDSALYLCASGSGQGAYGYTFGSGTRLTVV.

This clone was seen only once. The rearrangement joins TRBV28 to TRBJ1-1; 8 bases line up with TRBD1. V lost 4 bases and J lost 0; bases outside the gene matches: 7. There are 16 residues in the CDR3. Germline CDR1 MDHEN, CDR2 SYDVKM. The CDR3 nucleotides are TGTGCCAGCAGTTACCGGACAGGGCGGGTGAACACTGAAGCTTTCTTT. Residues: CASSYRTGRVNTEAFF.

The chain combines TRBV27 with TRBJ2-1, with 14 bases aligning to TRBD2. Unmatched junction bases numbered 13, after V lost 5 bases and J lost 4 bases. Germline V lookup: CDR1 MNHEY, CDR2 SMNVEV (reference sequence). The length of the CDR3 is 19 residues. CDR3 sequence: CASSVAPGLAGVWYNEQFF. CDR3 coding DNA: TGTGCCAGCAGTGTGGCCCCGGGACTAGCGGGAGTTTGGTACAATGAGCAGTTCTTC.

The rearrangement links TRBV5-1 to TRBJ2-1, with 9 bases lining up with TRBD1. Germline assignment: CDR1 SGHRS and CDR2 YFSETQ. The CDR3 runs to 16 residues. Trimming at V came to 4 bases and at J to 2 bases, leaving 7 bases not matched to a gene. The CDR3 DNA sequence: TGCGCCAGCAGCACCGGGACAGGGTTACCCTACAATGAGCAGTTCTTC. It translates to CASSTGTGLPYNEQFF.

CDR3 sequence (DNA): TGTGCCAGCAGTTATAGCCCAGGGGGGACTAGCGGGAGGTTCTACGAGCAGTACTTC. Residues: CASSYSPGGTSGRFYEQYF. The chain has TRBV28 and TRBJ2-7; 15 bases are a match to TRBD2. The J segment lost 3 bases and the V segment lost 4 bases, leaving 13 bases of the junction unmatched. Germline CDR1 and CDR2: MDHEN and SYDVKM. The CDR3 contains 19 residues.

This chain uses TRBV6-5 with TRBJ2-7; D may be TRBD2 (6 bases). The germline V gene encodes CDR1 MNHEY and CDR2 SVGAGI. The CDR3 totals 15 residues. The V end was cut by 4 bases, the J end by 5 bases, with 18 bases between. The CDR3 protein is CASSLFPAGRHEQYF. CDR3 DNA: TGTGCCAGCAGTTTATTCCCAGCAGGGAGGCACGAGCAGTACTTC.

The chain links TRBV27 to TRBJ2-7; no reliable D call. The V gene lost 4 bases and the J gene lost 3 bases, with 10 bases spanning the gap. This CDR3 region has 13 residues. The germline gives CDR1 MNHEY, CDR2 SMNVEV (reference sequence). CDR3 coding DNA: TGTGCCAGCAGTTCTGGATCCCACTACGAGCAGTACTTC. Encoded protein: CASSSGSHYEQYF.

The J gene is TRBJ2-3, the V gene TRBV5-1; the match to TRBD2 covers 10 bases. Germline V gives CDR1 SGHRS, CDR2 YFSETQ. This CDR3 contains 16 residues. V trimming: 6 bases; J trimming: 0 bases; junction bases outside the gene matches: 7. The CDR3 nucleotides read TGCGCCAGCACGAATGGACTAGCGGTTAGCACAGATACGCAGTATTTT. Translation: CASTNGLAVSTDTQYF. The full variable domain, with the rest looked up from reference TRBV5-1 and TRBJ2-3, is KAGVTQTPRYLIKTRGQQVTLSCSPISGHRSVSWYQQTPGQGLQFLFEYFSETQRNKGNFPGRFSGRQFSNSRSEMNVSTLELGDSALYLCASTNGLAVSTDTQYFGPGTRLTVL.

CDR3 sequence: CASSQDPPPRYEQYF. CDR3 nucleotides: TGCGCCAGCAGCCAGGACCCTCCTCCACGCTACGAGCAGTACTTC. This chain uses TRBV4-1 with TRBJ2-7, with unresolved D. Germline V gives CDR1 MGHRA, CDR2 YSYEKL. The CDR3 contains 15 residues. V dropped 3 bases and J dropped 3 bases, with 15 bases sitting between them.

V is TRBV6-1 and J is TRBJ2-5; D is ambiguous. From germline, CDR1 is MNHNS and CDR2 SASEGT. This CDR3 comprises 15 residues. Trimming removed 2 bases at V and 2 bases at J, with 12 bases between. CDR3 residues: CASSERALEQETQYF. CDR3 DNA sequence: TGTGCCAGCAGTGAAAGGGCCCTAGAGCAAGAGACCCAGTACTTC.

The V call is TRBV15, the J call TRBJ1-5; 7 nucleotides line up with TRBD1. The germline V gene has CDR1 LNHNV and CDR2 YYDKDF (reference sequence). This CDR3 region has 15 residues. V lost 3 bases, J lost 6 bases, and 8 bases stayed unmatched. The CDR3 sequence is CATSRNRQGTQPQHF. The CDR3 DNA sequence: TGTGCCACCAGCAGGAATAGACAGGGAACTCAGCCCCAGCATTTT.

The V call is TRBV19, the J call TRBJ2-7; D gene uncertain. V was cut by 11 bases and J by 0 bases, with 8 bases left in between. The CDR3 loop spans 11 amino acids. Germline lookup yields CDR1 LNHDA and CDR2 SQIVND (reference sequence). The chain's CDR3 is CAGRSSYEQYF. The CDR3 nucleotides read TGTGCCGGCAGGTCCTCCTACGAGCAGTACTTC.

This clone came up once. The chain carries TRBV4-1 and TRBJ1-5, with a tentative D call TRBD1 (5 bases). This CDR3 spans 15 amino acids. Deletions cut 0 bases from V and 3 bases from J, with 9 bases between. Germline V CDR1 and CDR2: MGHRA, YSYEKL. CDR3 amino acids: CASSQEWGVNQPQHF. The DNA of the CDR3 is TGCGCCAGCAGCCAAGAATGGGGGGTCAATCAGCCCCAGCATTTT.

The chain employs TRBV18 and TRBJ2-1; D is undetermined. The germline V gene has CDR1 KGHSH and CDR2 LQKENI. The CDR3 loop spans 15 amino acids. V dropped 3 bases and J dropped 0 bases, with 9 bases sitting between them. The DNA for the CDR3 is TGTGCCAGCTCACCGGACGCCTTCTCCTACAATGAGCAGTTCTTC. Translated, it gives CASSPDAFSYNEQFF. The full variable domain, its missing parts supplied by reference TRBV18 and TRBJ2-1, is NAGVMQNPRHLVRRRGQEARLRCSPMKGHSHVYWYRQLPEEGLKFMVYLQKENIIDESGMPKERFSAEFPKEGPSILRIQQVVRGDSAAYFCASSPDAFSYNEQFFGPGTRLTVL.

J is TRBJ1-5 and V is TRBV6-6; D is perhaps TRBD1 (6 bases). The V gene's germline CDR1 is MNHNY and CDR2 SVGAGI (reference sequence). V lost 6 bases and J lost 3, with 15 bases in between. This CDR3 has 15 residues. CDR3 protein: CASRSLGGPNQPQHF. The CDR3 nucleotides read TGTGCCAGCAGATCCCTTGGGGGCCCCAATCAGCCCCAGCATTTT.

The chain combines TRBV29-1 with TRBJ2-5; D is tentatively TRBD1 or TRBD2 (5 bases each). From germline, CDR1 is SQVTM and CDR2 ANQGSEA. The CDR3 loop spans 13 amino acids. The V and J ends lost 7 bases and 5 bases respectively, with 17 bases between them. The DNA of the CDR3 is TGCAGCGCGATGGGGGAAGGGCGGGAGACCCAGTACTTC. Residues: CSAMGEGRETQYF.

V is TRBV7-3 and J is TRBJ2-1; 12 nucleotides align to TRBD2. CDR1 is SGHTA and CDR2 is FQGTGA in the germline V gene. This CDR3 has 14 amino acids. With V trimmed by 5 bases and J by 7 bases, 3 bases remained unmatched. This CDR3 is CASSLAGGQNEQFF. The CDR3 nucleotides read TGTGCCAGCAGCCTAGCGGGAGGGCAAAATGAGCAGTTCTTC.

V is TRBV27 and J is TRBJ1-1; TRBD1 matches at 8 bases. J was trimmed by 10 bases and V by 5 bases; bases with no gene match: 15. The CDR3 is made up of 15 amino acids. From germline, CDR1 is MNHEY and CDR2 SMNVEV (reference sequence). CDR3 coding DNA: TGTGCCAGCAGTCTATACCAAATGCAGGGGGCCGGAGCTTTCTTT. It codes for CASSLYQMQGAGAFF.

This rearrangement joins TRBV18 to TRBJ2-7; 8 bases agree with TRBD1. The CDR3 contains 15 residues. V lost 2 bases, J lost 2 bases, and 5 bases stayed unmatched. Germline CDR1 reads KGHSH; CDR2 reads LQKENI. The CDR3 sequence is CASSPGQGRAYEQYF. The DNA of the CDR3 is TGTGCCAGCTCACCAGGACAGGGCAGGGCCTACGAGCAGTACTTC.

The V call is TRBV7-8, the J call TRBJ2-3, with D uncertain. CDR1 is SGHVS and CDR2 is FQNEAQ in the germline V gene. V was clipped by 5 bases and J by 6 bases, with 12 bases between them. The CDR3 spans 13 residues. The CDR3 nucleotides read TGTGCCAGCAGCGCCCCTAGGGATGATACGCAGTATTTT. It is translated as CASSAPRDDTQYF.

V and J are TRBV9 and TRBJ2-1, with D unclear. The CDR3 is 12 residues long. Trimming took off 4 bases at V and 2 bases at J, with 4 bases between the two ends. CDR1 is SGDLS and CDR2 is YYNGEE in the germline V gene. The CDR3 loop reads CASSQPYNEQFF. The CDR3 bases are TGTGCCAGCAGCCAACCCTACAATGAGCAGTTCTTC.

This rearrangement joins TRBV11-1 to TRBJ2-7; TRBD1 might be the D (6 bases). The CDR3 runs 14 residues. The germline gives CDR1 SGHAT, CDR2 FQDESV (reference sequence). V gave up 5 bases and J gave up 0 bases, with 11 bases separating them. CDR3 region: CASSDYRASYEQYF. The DNA for the CDR3 is TGTGCCAGCAGCGACTACAGGGCCTCCTACGAGCAGTACTTC.

The chain uses TRBV27 and TRBJ1-5; 8 bases map to TRBD1. Trimming at V came to 5 bases and at J to 4 bases, leaving 4 bases not matched to a gene. Per germline, CDR1 MNHEY and CDR2 SMNVEV (reference sequence). This CDR3 has 14 residues. The CDR3 here is CASSARTGNQPQHF. CDR3 DNA: TGTGCCAGCAGTGCCCGGACAGGGAATCAGCCCCAGCATTTT.

The chain employs TRBV7-3 and TRBJ2-7, with 11 bases that match TRBD2. Germline trimming cut 5 bases from V and 7 bases from J; bases unmatched to any gene: 13. This CDR3 spans 16 amino acids. Germline values: CDR1 SGHTA, CDR2 FQGTGA. The CDR3 DNA sequence: TGTGCCAGCAGCCGGAAGGGGTCTAGCGGGAGGTGTGAGCAGTACTTC. Its protein product is CASSRKGSSGRCEQYF. Full variable domain (outside the CDR3, taken from reference TRBV7-3 and TRBJ2-7): GAGVSQTPSNKVTEKGKYVELRCDPISGHTALYWYRQSLGQGPEFLIYFQGTGAADDSGLPNDRFFAVRPEGSVSTLKIQRTERGDSAVYLCASSRKGSSGRCEQYFGPGTRLTVT.

CDR3 nucleotide sequence: TGTGCCAGCAGACAGCCAAGGAGCAATCAGCCCCAGCATTTT. Translation: CASRQPRSNQPQHF. The genes are TRBV28 and TRBJ1-5; D is unclear. V lost 6 bases and J 1 base, leaving 10 bases between the germline ends. Germline V gene lookup returns CDR1 MDHEN and CDR2 SYDVKM. This CDR3 contains 14 residues. The complete variable domain, with remaining parts taken from reference TRBV28 and TRBJ1-5, reads DVKVTQSSRYLVKRTGEKVFLECVQDMDHENMFWYRQDPGLGLRLIYFSYDVKMKEKGDIPEGYSVSREKKERFSLILESASTNQTSMYLCASRQPRSNQPQHFGDGTRLSIL.

The V call is TRBV12-2, the J call TRBJ1-4; the DNA was not compared with TRBD1, the D call given in the table. TRBV12-2 is listed as a pseudogene. The length of the CDR3 is 15 residues. The CDR3 DNA is TGTGCAAGTCGCTTAGATTCCAGGGGAAATGAAAAACTGTTTTTT. As protein: CASRLDSRGNEKLFF.

The chain combines TRBV29-1 with TRBJ1-1; D not resolved. CDR1 and CDR2 from the germline V gene are SQVTM and ANQGSEA. The CDR3 is 12 residues long. V was cut by 6 bases and J by 2 bases, with 10 bases left in between. CDR3 amino acids: CSVTGPNTEAFF. CDR3 nucleotides: TGCAGCGTGACCGGGCCCAACACTGAAGCTTTCTTT.

This chain joins TRBV6-1 and TRBJ2-3, with TRBD2 as a possible D gene (6 bases). Germline values: CDR1 MNHNS, CDR2 SASEGT. The CDR3 runs to 15 residues. V lost 4 bases to trimming and J lost 2 bases, with 13 bases between them. CDR3 in DNA: TGTGCCAGCAGTGCTGTAGCGGAGCCCACAGATACGCAGTATTTT. Amino acid sequence: CASSAVAEPTDTQYF.